The 13 T cell receptor beta chains given below trace back to one sample, sequenced in a study of T cell changes during pregnancy in multiple sclerosis. The data were produced by immunoSEQ multiplex PCR, yet TCRdb's version contains in-frame clones alone and is incomplete. The sample carries 70,000 to 75,000 clones, just under 95% recorded once. Material: peripheral blood, obtained in the second trimester of pregnancy. The receptors derive from a female donor with multiple sclerosis, enrolled in a pregnancy study.

The V and J genes are TRBV27 and TRBJ2-2; 7 bases fit TRBD1. J gave up 3 bases and V 0 bases, and 7 bases lay outside the gene matches. In germline, CDR1 is MNHEY, CDR2 SMNVEV (reference sequence). The CDR3 consists of 17 residues. Written as DNA, the CDR3 is TGTGCCAGCAGTTTATCGACTGGGACAGCCTACACCGGGGAGCTGTTTTTT. Encoded protein: CASSLSTGTAYTGELFF.

The rearrangement joins TRBV28 to TRBJ1-5; the match to TRBD1 covers 10 bases. Per germline, CDR1 MDHEN and CDR2 SYDVKM. The CDR3 sequence is 15 residues long. Losses at the gene ends were 4 bases for V and 6 bases for J; bases not matched to a gene: 6. The CDR3 loop is CASSSVTGGVQPQHF. The CDR3 nucleotides are TGTGCCAGCAGTTCGGTGACAGGGGGCGTTCAGCCCCAGCATTTT.

The chain recombines TRBV7-3 with TRBJ2-5, with D possibly TRBD2 on 5 matching bases. Germline V lookup: CDR1 SGHTA, CDR2 FQGTGA. The CDR3 spans 12 residues. The V end lost 2 bases, the J end lost 7 bases, and 8 bases lay between the germline ends. CDR3 nucleotide sequence: TGTGCCAGCAGCTTAGCGGGCGGGACCCAGTACTTC. Amino acids: CASSLAGGTQYF.

The chain recombines TRBV15 with TRBJ2-7; TRBD2 matches at 8 bases. V was clipped by 7 bases and J by 3 bases; unmatched bases: 5. The CDR3 is 13 amino acids. Germline V CDR1 and CDR2: LNHNV, YYDKDF (reference sequence). This CDR3 is CATTPRGGYEQYF. DNA for the CDR3: TGTGCCACCACCCCCCGGGGGGGCTACGAGCAGTACTTC. Supplemented by reference TRBV15 and TRBJ2-7, the full variable domain reads DAMVIQNPRYQVTQFGKPVTLSCSQTLNHNVMYWYQQKSSQAPKLLFHYYDKDFNNEADTPDNFQSRRPNTSFCFLDIRSPGLGDTAMYLCATTPRGGYEQYFGPGTRLTVT.

This chain connects TRBV28 to TRBJ2-1; TRBD2 matches at 8 bases. The CDR3 length is 14 residues. The germline gives CDR1 MDHEN, CDR2 SYDVKM. V lost 2 bases to trimming and J lost 7 bases; unmatched junction nucleotides: 4. CDR3 coding DNA: TGTGCCAGCAGTTTAGGCGGGAGGAGGAATGAGCAGTTCTTC. As protein: CASSLGGRRNEQFF.

This clone came up a few times. The chain links TRBV27 to TRBJ1-5; D not resolved. The CDR3 totals 14 residues. V lost 0 bases to trimming and J lost 3 bases, with 6 bases between them. The germline V gene has CDR1 MNHEY and CDR2 SMNVEV (reference sequence). DNA for the CDR3: TGTGCCAGCAGTTTATCAGGAGTCAATCAGCCCCAGCATTTT. The encoded protein is CASSLSGVNQPQHF.

This rearrangement joins TRBV18 to TRBJ2-5; TRBD1 matches at 9 bases. The germline V gene has CDR1 KGHSH and CDR2 LQKENI. J was trimmed by 5 bases and V by 6 bases; bases with no gene match: 16. The CDR3 covers 17 residues. CDR3 loop: CASSPGQGRSGGETQYF. CDR3 coding DNA: TGTGCCAGCTCCCCCGGACAGGGGAGGAGCGGTGGGGAGACCCAGTACTTC.

The chain has TRBV5-1 and TRBJ1-4; 10 nucleotides match TRBD1. The CDR3 consists of 13 residues. Germline CDR1 SGHRS, CDR2 YFSETQ. The ends lost 4 bases at V and 7 bases at J; junction bases unmatched: 1. CDR3 region: CASSGTGVEKLFF. DNA of the CDR3: TGCGCCAGCAGCGGGACAGGGGTTGAAAAACTGTTTTTT. The full variable domain, its missing parts supplied by reference TRBV5-1 and TRBJ1-4, is KAGVTQTPRYLIKTRGQQVTLSCSPISGHRSVSWYQQTPGQGLQFLFEYFSETQRNKGNFPGRFSGRQFSNSRSEMNVSTLELGDSALYLCASSGTGVEKLFFGSGTQLSVL.

The chain is built from TRBV10-3 and TRBJ1-2; D ambiguous. The V gene lost 3 bases and the J gene lost 7 bases, with 12 bases spanning the gap. The germline CDR1 and CDR2 sequences are ENHRY and SYGVKD. This CDR3 region has 13 residues. CDR3: CAISDAPEVGYTF. The CDR3 DNA is TGTGCCATCAGTGACGCACCGGAGGTTGGCTACACCTTC.

The rearrangement joins TRBV15 to TRBJ2-3; a possible D gene is TRBD2 (7 bases). Germline assignment: CDR1 LNHNV and CDR2 YYDKDF (reference sequence). This CDR3 contains 14 residues. V was cut by 5 bases and J by 3 bases, with 12 bases left in between. CDR3 nucleotides: TGTGCCACCAGCGTCGGGGGGCATACAGATACGCAGTATTTT. Translation: CATSVGGHTDTQYF.

V gene TRBV5-1 combines with J gene TRBJ2-3; 7 nucleotides align to TRBD1. V lost 9 bases, J lost 2 bases, and 9 bases stayed unmatched. The CDR3 spans 14 residues. Germline V CDR1 and CDR2: SGHRS, YFSETQ. CDR3 amino acids: CATANRGHTDTQYF. CDR3 in DNA: TGCGCCACCGCGAACAGGGGTCACACAGATACGCAGTATTTT.

The rearrangement links TRBV9 to TRBJ2-1; 9 bases are shared with TRBD2. The CDR3 spans 16 residues. The germline CDR1 and CDR2 sequences are SGDLS and YYNGEE. Unmatched junction bases numbered 9, after V lost 4 bases and J lost 4 bases. The CDR3 here is CASSPAGRGGYNEQFF. The CDR3 DNA follows: TGTGCCAGCAGCCCCGCGGGGCGGGGGGGTTACAATGAGCAGTTCTTC.

This chain links TRBV28 with TRBJ2-7; D possibly corresponds to TRBD1 (6 bases). The length of the CDR3 is 13 residues. The ends were cut back, 3 bases at V and 0 bases at J, with 6 bases in the middle. CDR1 is MDHEN and CDR2 is SYDVKM in the germline V gene. CDR3 in DNA: TGTGCCAGCAGTTTGGGGGCCTCCTACGAGCAGTACTTC. It is translated as CASSLGASYEQYF.